One and the same sample provided the 21 T cell receptor beta chains below, sequenced in a study of T cells after yellow fever vaccination. TCRdb re-called the 5' RACE reads through MiXCR, storing one row per CDR3 protein. Counted here are approximately 300,000 distinct CDR3 sequences, roughly 8.7% occurring once; the ten biggest clones make up about a sixth. Here the sequenced sample was PBMCs, taken on the day of the first yellow fever vaccination. These receptors all come from a man in his late teens or twenties who received the YFV17D yellow fever vaccine.

This clonotype was observed at least ten times. V is TRBV7-2 and J is TRBJ2-1; D unresolved. The CDR3 consists of 13 residues. Trimming shortened V by 7 bases and J by 9 bases, and 16 bases separated the two germline ends. Per the germline V gene, CDR1 is SGHTA and CDR2 is FQGNSA. CDR3 region: CASTPSSSGEQFF. CDR3 in DNA: TGTGCCAGCACCCCATCCAGCTCCGGTGAGCAGTTCTTC. The whole variable domain, remainder taken from reference TRBV7-2 and TRBJ2-1, is GAGVSQSPSNKVTEKGKDVELRCDPISGHTALYWYRQSLGQGLEFLIYFQGNSAPDKSGLPSDRFSAERTGGSVSTLTIQRTQQEDSAVYLCASTPSSSGEQFFGPGTRLTVL.

The rearrangement links TRBV7-2 to TRBJ2-1; D remains ambiguous. This CDR3 spans 15 amino acids. The germline CDR1 and CDR2 sequences are SGHTA and FQGNSA. The V and J ends lost 3 bases and 0 bases respectively, with 9 bases between them. The CDR3 DNA is TGTGCCAGCAGCTTCACTCGGAGCTCCTACAATGAGCAGTTCTTC. Encoded protein: CASSFTRSSYNEQFF.

The V gene is TRBV9, the J gene TRBJ2-1, with D possibly called TRBD1 or TRBD2 (5 bases each). In germline, CDR1 is SGDLS, CDR2 YYNGEE. This CDR3 is 15 amino acids long. The V end lost 3 bases, the J end lost 2 bases, and 12 bases lay between the germline ends. The CDR3 DNA is TGTGCCAGCAGCGATGGGGGTAGACCCTACAATGAGCAGTTCTTC. This codes for CASSDGGRPYNEQFF.

This clonotype was seen only a few times. The DNA for the CDR3 is TGTGCCAGCAGCCAAGATCAGGTTACGCAGTATTTT. Amino acid sequence: CASSQDQVTQYF. The chain has TRBV4-2 and TRBJ2-3, with D unresolved. CDR3 length equals 12 residues. Germline V gene data show CDR1 as LGHNA and CDR2 as YNFKEQ. Trimming pared 0 bases from V and 8 bases from J, leaving 6 bases between.

This clonotype was seen only a few times. V is TRBV11-2 and J is TRBJ2-1; TRBD1 aligns across 9 bases. Germline values: CDR1 SGHAT, CDR2 FQNNGV. The CDR3 extends over 15 amino acids. The V segment lost 8 bases and the J segment 10 bases; nucleotides outside the gene matches: 15. The CDR3 protein is CASGRQGVVIPEQFF. DNA for the CDR3: TGTGCCAGCGGGCGACAGGGGGTTGTCATCCCAGAGCAGTTCTTC.

V usage is TRBV5-5 and J usage is TRBJ2-1; D is unresolved. V was clipped by 3 bases and J by 5 bases, with 9 bases between them. Germline-derived CDR1 and CDR2 are SGHKS and YYEKEE (reference sequence). CDR3 length: 13 residues. The chain's CDR3 is CASSWIGNNEQFF. The CDR3 region has the DNA TGTGCCAGCAGCTGGATCGGAAACAATGAGCAGTTCTTC.

This clonotype has ten or more counts. The V call is TRBV12-3 or TRBV12-4, the J call TRBJ2-7; perhaps TRBD1 as D (5 bases). The CDR3 contains 13 residues. V gave up 6 bases and J gave up 3 bases, with 12 bases separating them. The CDR3 here is CASRKEQGYEQYF. CDR3 nucleotides: TGTGCCAGCAGAAAAGAGCAGGGCTACGAGCAGTACTTC.

J is TRBJ1-3 and V is TRBV12-3 or TRBV12-4; D gene ambiguous. Trimming cost V 8 bases and J 6 bases, with 17 bases left between them. The CDR3 sequence is 14 residues long. CDR3 in amino acids: CASSETWTENTIYF. CDR3 coding DNA: TGTGCCAGCTCGGAGACCTGGACGGAAAACACCATATATTTT.

This clonotype appeared many times. The chain carries TRBV7-3 and TRBJ2-5; 12 bases match TRBD2. The CDR3 loop spans 17 amino acids. Trimming cost V 2 bases and J 5 bases; bases outside gene matches: 9. From germline, CDR1 is SGHTA and CDR2 FQGTGA. Here the CDR3 DNA reads TGTGCCAGCAGCTTAGGTTCTAGCGGGGGGGCCGGGGAGACCCAGTACTTC. It codes for CASSLGSSGGAGETQYF. The entire variable domain, with the rest obtained from reference TRBV7-3 and TRBJ2-5, is as follows: GAGVSQTPSNKVTEKGKYVELRCDPISGHTALYWYRQSLGQGPEFLIYFQGTGAADDSGLPNDRFFAVRPEGSVSTLKIQRTERGDSAVYLCASSLGSSGGAGETQYFGPGTRLLVL.

V gene TRBV6-5 combines with J gene TRBJ1-4; D gene uncertain. Per germline, CDR1 MNHEY and CDR2 SVGAGI. This CDR3 spans 14 amino acids. V dropped 4 bases and J dropped 6 bases, with 12 bases sitting between them. The CDR3: CASSSDGPDEKLFF. CDR3 nucleotide sequence: TGTGCCAGCAGTTCGGATGGCCCTGATGAAAAACTGTTTTTT.

This clonotype was seen a handful of times. The V call is TRBV20-1, the J call TRBJ2-7; no definite D call. CDR1 and CDR2 from the germline V gene are DFQATT and SNEGSKA (reference sequence). The CDR3 runs to 14 residues. V lost 3 bases and J 4 bases, leaving 16 bases between the germline ends. The CDR3 sequence: CSASTPYSPYEQYF. As DNA, the CDR3 is TGCAGTGCTAGCACGCCGTACAGCCCTTACGAGCAGTACTTC.

The J gene is TRBJ2-3, the V gene TRBV6-5; D remains ambiguous. This CDR3 comprises 13 residues. CDR1 is MNHEY, CDR2 SVGAGI, per germline. Trimming removed 3 bases from V and 6 bases from J, with 10 bases in between. CDR3 sequence (DNA): TGTGCCAGCAGTTATCGGCGATCCGATACGCAGTATTTT. Encoded protein: CASSYRRSDTQYF.

This clonotype showed up many times. This chain links TRBV12-3 or TRBV12-4 with TRBJ1-1; TRBD1 matches at 7 bases. V trimming: 6 bases; J trimming: 5 bases; junction bases outside the gene matches: 6. The CDR3 is made up of 13 amino acids. CDR3 region: CASSRGAGTEAFF. The CDR3 DNA is TGTGCCAGCAGCAGGGGGGCAGGTACTGAAGCTTTCTTT.

There are a few counts of this clonotype. The rearrangement uses TRBV7-2 and TRBJ2-5; weak D call: TRBD1 (7 bases). The germline V gene has CDR1 SGHTA and CDR2 FQGNSA. The length of the CDR3 is 14 residues. The V end lost 5 bases, the J end lost 8 bases, and 18 bases lay between the germline ends. DNA of the CDR3: TGTGCCAGCAGCGAGGGGGCTCTCGGGGGAACCCAGTACTTC. Encoded protein: CASSEGALGGTQYF.

The sample holds a few counts of this clonotype. The chain combines TRBV19 with TRBJ1-1; D ambiguous. Trimming left V 3 bases short and J 3 bases short, with 14 bases between. In germline, CDR1 is LNHDA, CDR2 SQIVND (reference sequence). The CDR3 totals 15 residues. The CDR3 DNA is TGTGCCAGTAGTATGTGGGATCAGAGAGACACTGAAGCTTTCTTT. Protein sequence: CASSMWDQRDTEAFF.

This clonotype was found a few times. This rearrangement joins TRBV24-1 to TRBJ2-2; possible D gene TRBD1, 6 bases. CDR3 length: 16 residues. Trimming removed 4 bases from V and 3 bases from J, with 14 bases in between. Germline CDR1 and CDR2: KGHDR and SFDVKD. The CDR3 reads CATSDFRDMDTGELFF. The CDR3 nucleotides read TGTGCCACCAGTGACTTCCGGGACATGGACACCGGGGAGCTGTTTTTT.

This clonotype was seen more than once but under ten times. The chain combines TRBV19 with TRBJ1-1; D is undetermined. V dropped 4 bases and J dropped 4 bases, with 7 bases sitting between them. This CDR3 region has 12 residues. Germline lookup yields CDR1 LNHDA and CDR2 SQIVND (reference sequence). DNA of the CDR3: TGTGCCAGTAGTAGTTTGGGCACTGAAGCTTTCTTT. This codes for CASSSLGTEAFF.

This chain uses TRBV9 with TRBJ1-5; D is possibly TRBD1 (5 bases). The CDR3 extends over 15 amino acids. The germline V and J ends were trimmed by 3 bases and 3 bases, with 13 bases remaining between them. Germline CDR1 and CDR2: SGDLS and YYNGEE. The CDR3 sequence is CASSAGTRTNQPQHF. The CDR3 region has the DNA TGTGCCAGCAGCGCAGGGACTCGTACCAATCAGCCCCAGCATTTT.

This clonotype was seen repeatedly, ten times or more. The rearrangement uses TRBV5-6 and TRBJ2-7, with 8 bases that match TRBD1. Looked up from germline, CDR1 is SGHDT and CDR2 is YYEEEE. CDR3 length: 15 amino acids. V gave up 4 bases and J gave up 3 bases; unmatched junction bases: 9. The CDR3 reads CASSNDGQGYYEQYF. For the CDR3, the DNA is TGTGCCAGCAGCAATGACGGACAGGGCTACTACGAGCAGTACTTC.

The table lists this clonotype with a few counts. The V call is TRBV4-1, the J call TRBJ1-1; the D gene is possibly TRBD1 (5 bases). This CDR3 is 13 amino acids long. V shed 1 base and J shed 11 bases, with 14 bases lying between them. The germline V gene encodes CDR1 MGHRA and CDR2 YSYEKL. DNA of the CDR3: TGCGCCAGCAGCCAAGGGGGGGAGGCAAGGGCTTTCTTT. This encodes CASSQGGEARAFF.

The chain couples TRBV30 to TRBJ1-2; 9 nucleotides align to TRBD1. Trimming removed 5 bases from V and 6 bases from J; junction bases left unmatched: 7. This CDR3 has 13 residues. Germline-derived CDR1 and CDR2 are GTSNPN and SVGIG (reference sequence). CDR3 in DNA: TGTGCCTGGGCCTATGACAGGGGGAATGGCTACACCTTC. Translating gives CAWAYDRGNGYTF. The whole variable domain, filled in from reference TRBV30 and TRBJ1-2, reads SQTIHQWPATLVQPVGSPLSLECTVEGTSNPNLYWYRQAAGRGLQLLFYSVGIGQISSEVPQNLSASRPQDRQFILSSKKLLLSDSGFYLCAWAYDRGNGYTFGSGTRLTVV.